A selection of T cell receptor beta chains follows, all from one sample in a study of T cell repertoires in cytomegalovirus infection. TCRdb used MiXCR to reprocess the reads, holding one entry per CDR3 protein. Of 150,000 to 200,000 distinct CDR3 sequences in the sample, around 14% are singletons; the top ten hold roughly 27%. The source material was PBMCs. The source is a human donor in good health (CMV status not recorded). Some clones in this sample may be carry-over from other donors' samples. Both conserved end residues are trimmed from each CDR3. D genes are given only for firm matches.

CDR3 protein	D gene	V gene	J gene
ASSLGRQTYYGYT	.	TRBV5-5	TRBJ1-2
ASSQSAGTSEYEQY	TRBD2	TRBV7-8	TRBJ2-7
ASSISGTGIYEQY	TRBD1	TRBV7-9	TRBJ2-7
SVEDGGLGGWEQY	TRBD2	TRBV29-1	TRBJ2-7
ASSPSTVGTQY	.	TRBV7-9	TRBJ2-3
ASSFKTGAEQY	TRBD1	TRBV5-1	TRBJ2-7
ASSPQSGQAPLLYNEQF	TRBD1	TRBV7-9	TRBJ2-1
ASKGQVHGELF	.	TRBV19	TRBJ2-2
ARGITPLRGPIDIQY	.	TRBV7-2	TRBJ2-4
ASRTGQATYEQY	TRBD1	TRBV5-1	TRBJ2-7
ASSMIRSSYNSPLH	.	TRBV19	TRBJ1-6
ASSRRDAYEQY	.	TRBV7-2	TRBJ2-7
ASRPPVSAAKNIQY	.	TRBV6-2/TRBV6-3	TRBJ2-4
ASGEVNEQY	.	TRBV9	TRBJ2-7
SVAASSYEQY	.	TRBV20-1	TRBJ2-7
SVDLWGNYGYT	.	TRBV29-1	TRBJ1-2
ASSVASGSSDTQY	TRBD2	TRBV6-1	TRBJ2-3
SVEGDSIHGDIQY	.	TRBV29-1	TRBJ2-4
ARGLAGGTIIADTQY	TRBD2	TRBV27	TRBJ2-3
SVITGSWAAGELF	.	TRBV29-1	TRBJ2-2
ASSYGGQGVNNEQF	.	TRBV6-5	TRBJ2-1
ASSLQRAF	.	TRBV7-9	TRBJ1-1
ASSDEDSYNEQF	.	TRBV2	TRBJ2-1
ASSEARNEQY	.	TRBV6-1	TRBJ2-7
ASSLVTGNTDTQY	.	TRBV7-2	TRBJ2-3
SVRIAGSSYEQY	.	TRBV29-1	TRBJ2-7
ASSSQTGLGGYT	.	TRBV7-9	TRBJ1-2
ASSQDPVGLNTEAF	.	TRBV14	TRBJ1-1
ASSGPGQIYT	.	TRBV7-9	TRBJ1-2
ASSFSETQY	.	TRBV12-3/TRBV12-4	TRBJ2-5
ASSLGTGRRETQY	.	TRBV28	TRBJ2-5
ASSLPPQGATPLH	TRBD1	TRBV28	TRBJ1-6
SVEDRGQGGPPSYEQY	TRBD1	TRBV29-1	TRBJ2-7
SVDKGKSSYNEQF	.	TRBV29-1	TRBJ2-1
ASRRQGGGNQPQH	TRBD1	TRBV12-3/TRBV12-4	TRBJ1-5
ASSLDSSTKQY	.	TRBV5-1	TRBJ2-7
ASSAPGLAADTQY	TRBD2	TRBV7-9	TRBJ2-3
ASSLGTGVFNEQF	TRBD1	TRBV7-3	TRBJ2-1
ASSVAIQSTDTQY	.	TRBV9	TRBJ2-3
ASSRVRAIGPSYT	.	TRBV14	TRBJ1-2
ASSSQRTVNSPLH	.	TRBV7-2	TRBJ1-6
SAEGDSGTDTQY	TRBD2	TRBV29-1	TRBJ2-3
ASTPGPNYEQY	.	TRBV7-6	TRBJ2-7
ASSYGGIPGSEQY	TRBD2	TRBV7-6	TRBJ2-7
ASSYTPGNTQY	.	TRBV7-2	TRBJ2-3
SARGAPQEDKRYGYT	.	TRBV20-1	TRBJ1-2
ASSLRGNYGYT	.	TRBV7-2	TRBJ1-2
ASSSDLLQGNTEAF	.	TRBV7-9	TRBJ1-1
ASSPDMPAGYT	.	TRBV11-2	TRBJ1-2
ASSLIQGYYEQY	.	TRBV7-2	TRBJ2-7
ASSVGVISPLH	.	TRBV9	TRBJ1-6
AISGGLAGTDEQF	TRBD2	TRBV10-3	TRBJ2-1
SARDWGAGGAEAF	.	TRBV20-1	TRBJ1-1
ASSQVGNSEAF	.	TRBV3-1	TRBJ1-1
ASSPAGTYNEQF	TRBD2	TRBV7-3	TRBJ2-1
ASSLGGQGEAGANVLT	TRBD1	TRBV5-1	TRBJ2-6
ASSLRRDSLPTYEQY	.	TRBV7-3	TRBJ2-7
ASSDRHSNQPQH	.	TRBV12-3/TRBV12-4	TRBJ1-5
SVEQVGAKNEQF	.	TRBV29-1	TRBJ2-1